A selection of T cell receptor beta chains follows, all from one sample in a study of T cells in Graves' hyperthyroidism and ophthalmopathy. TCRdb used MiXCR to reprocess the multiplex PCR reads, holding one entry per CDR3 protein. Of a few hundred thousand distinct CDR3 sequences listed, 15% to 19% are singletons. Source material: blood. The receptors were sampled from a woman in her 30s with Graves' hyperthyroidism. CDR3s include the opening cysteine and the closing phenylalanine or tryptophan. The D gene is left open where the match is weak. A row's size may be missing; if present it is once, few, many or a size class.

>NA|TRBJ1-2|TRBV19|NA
TGTGCCAGTAGCACGGACAGAGAAGCTAACTATGGCTACACCTTC
CASSTDREANYGYTF
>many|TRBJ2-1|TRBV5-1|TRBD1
TGCGCCAGCAGCTCCATGACGGGACAGGGTGTTTATGAGCAGTTCTTC
CASSSMTGQGVYEQFF
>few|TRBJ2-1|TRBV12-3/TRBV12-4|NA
TGTGCCAGCAGTTCGTATCAGGGGACCCGCTCCTACAATGAGCAGTTCTTC
CASSSYQGTRSYNEQFF
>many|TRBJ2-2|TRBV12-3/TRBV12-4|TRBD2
TGTGCCAGCTGGGCTAGCGGCACCGAGGAGCTGTTTTTT
CASWASGTEELFF
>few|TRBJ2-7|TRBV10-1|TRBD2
TGCGCCAGCAGTGAGGGTGGAGCGGGACTCTACGAGCAGTACTTC
CASSEGGAGLYEQYF
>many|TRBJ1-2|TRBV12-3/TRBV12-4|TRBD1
TGTGCCAGCAGTTTATTTAGGACAGGGAGTTCTGGCTACACCTTC
CASSLFRTGSSGYTF
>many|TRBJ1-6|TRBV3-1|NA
TGTGCCAGCAGCCAAGCACCGGGATCTAGTAATTCACCCCTCCACTTT
CASSQAPGSSNSPLHF
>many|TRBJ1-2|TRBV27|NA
TGTGCCAGCAGTTCACGGGGGCGCCCTGGCTACACCTTC
CASSSRGRPGYTF
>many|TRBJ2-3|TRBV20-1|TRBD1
TGCAGTGCTAGGGAATTGGACAGGGCCACAGATACGCAGTATTTT
CSARELDRATDTQYF
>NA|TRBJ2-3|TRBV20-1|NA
TGCAGTGCTATGACTAGTCGCACAGATACGCAGTATTTT
CSAMTSRTDTQYF
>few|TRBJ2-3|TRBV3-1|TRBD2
TGTGCCAGCAGCCAAGGGGCTAGCGGGACCGGGGGCACAGATACGCAGTATTTT
CASSQGASGTGGTDTQYF
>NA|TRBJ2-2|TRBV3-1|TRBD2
TGTGCCAGCATTTCTGGGACTAGCGGGATCCTAAACACCGGGGAGCTGTTTTTT
CASISGTSGILNTGELFF
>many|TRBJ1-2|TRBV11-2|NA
TGTGCCAGCAGCCCGGTAGCTGGAGATGGCTACACCTTC
CASSPVAGDGYTF
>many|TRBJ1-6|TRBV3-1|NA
TGTGCCAGCAGCCTCATTGGGGAGGGATCTTCACCCCTCCACTTT
CASSLIGEGSSPLHF